This T cell receptor (beta chain) was profiled in a study of cytomegalovirus exposure and HLA in healthy donors. Trimming removed 7 bases at V and 0 bases at J, with 8 bases between. This CDR3 region has 13 residues. Per the germline V gene, CDR1 is SGDLS and CDR2 is YYNGEE. Primers for the PCR totalled 60 Vbeta and 13 Jbeta. TCRdb's copy holds only in-frame clones and misses some; the assay was immunoSEQ multiplex PCR. Counted here are fewer than 200,000 clones, around 74% occurring once; the ten biggest clones make up less than 3%. The material sequenced was PBMCs. This sequence joins TRBV9 and TRBJ1-3; D is undetermined. This TCR was recovered from a female donor in good health and CMV-seronegative. DNA for the CDR3: TGTGCCAGCGGGCGGGACTCTGGAAACACCATATATTTT. Its protein is CASGRDSGNTIYF.